The 2 T cell receptor beta chains given below trace back to one sample, sequenced in a study of CD8 T cells in ankylosing spondylitis. From the 5' RACE reads, TCRdb called clonotypes with MiXCR, one entry per CDR3 protein. The sample lists roughly 68,000 distinct CDR3 sequences; over 5% were seen once. Sequenced material: synovial fluid, either unsorted or a sorted T cell fraction (not recorded which). These receptors all come from a male donor with ankylosing spondylitis.

The table lists this clonotype with a few counts. V gene TRBV13 combines with J gene TRBJ2-1, with TRBD2 matching 12 bases. This CDR3 has 18 amino acids. Germline-derived CDR1 and CDR2 are PRHDT and FYEKMQ (reference sequence). The junction had 8 bases not matched to a gene; V was cut back by 5 bases and J by 0 bases. The CDR3 reads CASSGLAGPSSSYNEQFF. The DNA for the CDR3 is TGTGCCAGCAGCGGACTAGCGGGACCATCGAGCTCCTACAATGAGCAGTTCTTC. The entire variable domain, with the rest obtained from reference TRBV13 and TRBJ2-1, is as follows: AAGVIQSPRHLIKEKRETATLKCYPIPRHDTVYWYQQGPGQDPQFLISFYEKMQSDKGSIPDRFSAQQFSDYHSELNMSSLELGDSALYFCASSGLAGPSSSYNEQFFGPGTRLTVL.

This clonotype is labeled as medium-sized. This chain joins TRBV29-1 and TRBJ2-5, with D possibly called TRBD1 or TRBD2 (5 bases each). The CDR3 extends over 12 amino acids. The V gene's germline CDR1 is SQVTM and CDR2 ANQGSEA. Between the trimmed V and J ends, which lost 5 bases and 3 bases, there was a span of 10 bases. The CDR3 bases are TGCAGCGTTTCGACAGCGGAAGAGACCCAGTACTTC. Its protein product is CSVSTAEETQYF. Drawing the rest from reference TRBV29-1 and TRBJ2-5, the complete variable domain is SAVISQKPSRDICQRGTSLTIQCQVDSQVTMMFWYRQQPGQSLTLIATANQGSEATYESGFVIDKFPISRPNLTFSTLTVSNMSPEDSSIYLCSVSTAEETQYFGPGTRLLVL.